Only a few counts were recorded for the clone carrying this T cell receptor (beta chain). This CDR3 has 13 residues. Trimming left V 5 bases short and J 5 bases short, with 13 bases between. Looked up from germline, CDR1 is GTSNPN and CDR2 is SVGIG (reference sequence). The record originates from a study of T cells in Graves' hyperthyroidism and ophthalmopathy. Amplified regions were TCR beta CDR3 sequences from RNA transcripts. Primed by the HTBI set, a first-round RT-PCR was run on the TCR CDR3. TCRdb recomputed calls from the multiplex PCR reads with MiXCR, one row per CDR3 protein. Counted here are 490,000 or so distinct CDR3 sequences, about 20% occurring once; the ten biggest clones make up roughly 49%. Orbital computed tomography, thyroid ultrasound, serum thyroxine and TRAb, and clinical symptoms together informed the diagnoses.

The TCR was taken from a woman in her seventies with Graves' ophthalmopathy. The chain links TRBV30 to TRBJ2-1; the D gene is possibly TRBD2 (6 bases). Sequencing was performed on blood. CDR3 sequence (DNA): TGTGCCTGGGCCCGCGGGGCCAACAATGAGCAGTTCTTC. Its protein is CAWARGANNEQFF.